Listed here are 11 T cell receptor beta chains from one sample, sequenced in a study of shared clonotypes between healthy human individuals. The table came from immunoSEQ multiplex PCR; TCRdb's copy has only in-frame clones and leaves some out. Among about 2.3 million clones, 80% to 95% were seen once, and the ten largest hold about 0.39%. Source material: naive CD4+ T cells from PBMCs. As to subset: CD45RA+ positively selected. The receptors were sampled from a man aged 18 to 29 in good health. Some clones in this sample may be carry-over from other donors' samples.

V is TRBV4-3 and J is TRBJ1-2; D may be TRBD1 (5 bases). Trimming stripped 0 bases from V and 7 bases from J, with 18 bases between. The CDR3 is 16 residues long. From germline, CDR1 is LGHNA and CDR2 YSLEER. The CDR3 DNA follows: TGCGCCAGCAGCCAAGACTTGGAGGGGCGTACCGGTGGCTACACCTTC. Protein: CASSQDLEGRTGGYTF.

A remark on this clone: The sample holds other DNA sequences that translate to the same CDR3. This sequence joins TRBV11-2 and TRBJ2-6, with unresolved D. The CDR3 has 13 residues. Germline V gene lookup returns CDR1 SGHAT and CDR2 FQNNGV. Trimming shortened V by 3 bases and J by 0 bases, and 0 bases separated the two germline ends. This CDR3 is CASSFSGANVLTF. The CDR3 nucleotides are TGTGCCAGCAGCTTCTCTGGGGCCAACGTCCTGACTTTC.

This clone was detected once. The chain employs TRBV21-1 and TRBJ1-5. TRBV21-1 is labeled a pseudogene. The CDR3 runs to 17 residues. The CDR3 DNA is TGTGCCAGCAGAAAGAAATACCGGGCCGCGAAGAATCAGCCCCAGCATTTT. This gives the protein CASRKKYRAAKNQPQHF.

The rearrangement uses TRBV19 and TRBJ2-5; D is perhaps TRBD1 or TRBD2 (5 bases each). CDR3 size: 13 residues. V was cut by 2 bases and J by 5 bases, with 9 bases left in between. The V gene's germline CDR1 is LNHDA and CDR2 SQIVND (reference sequence). The CDR3 loop reads CASSIPGAETQYF. In nucleotides, the CDR3 is TGTGCCAGTAGTATACCCGGGGCCGAGACCCAGTACTTC.

The V and J genes are TRBV5-6 and TRBJ1-2; D uncertain. CDR1 SGHDT and CDR2 YYEEEE come from the germline V gene. With 2 bases removed from V and 1 base from J, the gap between germline ends came to 3 bases. CDR3 length: 12 amino acids. The DNA of the CDR3 is TGTGCCAGCAGCTTCCGTAACTATGGCTACACCTTC. Amino acids: CASSFRNYGYTF.

The chain uses TRBV7-3 and TRBJ2-1; 12 bases fit TRBD2. The CDR3 sequence is 15 residues long. Germline loops: CDR1 SGHTA, CDR2 FQGTGA. Germline trimming cut 2 bases from V and 10 bases from J; bases unmatched to any gene: 6. CDR3 in amino acids: CASSLLPTSGGEQFF. The CDR3 nucleotides read TGTGCCAGCAGCTTACTCCCCACTAGCGGGGGGGAGCAGTTCTTC.

This clone is a singleton in its sample. The rearrangement links TRBV7-2 to TRBJ2-2; D unclear. The CDR3 length is 15 residues. V was shortened by 2 bases and J by 5 bases, with 12 bases between the two germline ends. Germline CDR1 reads SGHTA; CDR2 reads FQGNSA. The CDR3 nucleotides read TGTGCCAGCAGCTTAATTGGGCCCCCAACCGGGGAGCTGTTTTTT. It specifies CASSLIGPPTGELFF.

V is TRBV19 and J is TRBJ1-5; D might be TRBD1 (5 bases). Deletions cut 3 bases from V and 7 bases from J, with 19 bases between. The CDR3 extends over 16 amino acids. Germline V gene lookup returns CDR1 LNHDA and CDR2 SQIVND (reference sequence). The CDR3 region is CASSIGTEKGRQPQHF. The CDR3 bases are TGTGCCAGTAGTATTGGGACCGAAAAGGGGAGACAGCCCCAGCATTTT.

This chain links TRBV7-9 with TRBJ2-1; D is undetermined. Looked up from germline, CDR1 is SEHNR and CDR2 is FQNEAQ (reference sequence). Trimming removed 3 bases at V and 0 bases at J, with 9 bases between. The CDR3 loop spans 15 amino acids. In nucleotides, the CDR3 is TGTGCCAGCAGCTTTATGGCCGCCTCCTACAATGAGCAGTTCTTC. It codes for CASSFMAASYNEQFF.

This chain uses TRBV7-9 with TRBJ2-1; weak D call: TRBD2 (6 bases). The CDR3 is made up of 17 amino acids. V lost 1 base, J lost 4 bases, and 17 bases lay in between. Germline V lookup: CDR1 SEHNR, CDR2 FQNEAQ (reference sequence). The CDR3 region is CASSLGLTGTGYNEQFF. CDR3 nucleotides: TGTGCCAGCAGCTTAGGGTTGACCGGGACTGGGTACAATGAGCAGTTCTTC.

The J gene is TRBJ2-2, the V gene TRBV19; unclear D gene. The CDR3 consists of 15 residues. Germline lookup yields CDR1 LNHDA and CDR2 SQIVND (reference sequence). Deletions cut 3 bases from V and 5 bases from J, with 13 bases between. The CDR3 DNA sequence: TGTGCCAGTAGTATTGTAAGTGTTAGGACCGGGGAGCTGTTTTTT. Encoded protein: CASSIVSVRTGELFF.